The rows below give T cell receptor beta chains drawn from one sample of a study of OX40 agonist ivuxolimab in advanced cancers. Sequencing used immunoSEQ multiplex PCR; TCRdb keeps in-frame clones, though not all of them. The repertoire holds more than 60,000 clones, with roughly 93% as singletons. The sequences come from CD4+ or CD8+ T cells sorted from blood, collected in a trial of the OX40 agonist ivuxolimab. The receptors shown here come from an adult with an advanced solid tumor such as melanoma, head and neck, liver or kidney cancer. The CDR3 runs from the conserved cysteine through the conserved F or W. A D gene is named only where the DNA matches it firmly. Clone size, where shown, is once, few, many, or a class for clones that have expanded.

size | J | V | D | DNA | CDR3
NA | TRBJ2-2 | TRBV7-3 | TRBD1 | TGTGCCAGCAGCTTAGACAGGGTGAACACCGGGGAGCTGTTTTTT | CASSLDRVNTGELFF
NA | TRBJ2-7 | TRBV6-5 | TRBD2 | TGTGCCAGCAGTGCCCAGACTAGCGGGGACTACGAGCAGTACTTC | CASSAQTSGDYEQYF
NA | TRBJ1-1 | TRBV5-6 | NA | TGTGCCAGCAGTTTGACTTTGAACACTGAAGCTTTCTTT | CASSLTLNTEAFF
NA | TRBJ1-2 | TRBV29-1 | NA | TGCAGCGTTGAAGTAGGGCTAAGGGATGGCTACACCTTC | CSVEVGLRDGYTF
NA | TRBJ2-5 | TRBV25-1 | NA | TGTGCCAGCAGTGAGGACGGGAGCGGAGAGACCCAGTACTTC | CASSEDGSGETQYF
NA | TRBJ2-2 | TRBV25-1 | TRBD1 | TGTGCCAGCAGCGCCGGGACAGGGTTCTTGGCCGGGGAGCTGTTTTTT | CASSAGTGFLAGELFF
once | TRBJ2-7 | TRBV11-2 | NA | TGTGCCAGCAGCCCCGGGCGGACCTACGAGCAGTACTTC | CASSPGRTYEQYF
NA | TRBJ1-1 | TRBV9 | NA | TGTGCCAGCAGCGGTGGGGCGGTGAACACTGAAGCTTTCTTT | CASSGGAVNTEAFF
once | TRBJ2-1 | TRBV7-3 | NA | TGTGCCAGCAGCTCCCCCTCGAACAATGAGCAGTTCTTC | CASSSPSNNEQFF
NA | TRBJ2-3 | TRBV27 | NA | TGTGCCAGCAGTCCACCGGACAGTCCAAATACGCAGTATTTT | CASSPPDSPNTQYF
NA | TRBJ1-5 | TRBV4-1 | NA | TGCGCCAGCAGCCCGGACTTAGTCGGGGAGCCCCAGCATTTT | CASSPDLVGEPQHF
NA | TRBJ2-2 | TRBV9 | NA | TGTGCCAGCAGCGTAGACGGCATCGGACACCTCACCGGGGAGCTGTTTTTT | CASSVDGIGHLTGELFF
NA | TRBJ2-7 | TRBV27 | TRBD2 | TGTGCCAGCAGTCCTGGACTAGCGACCTACGAGCAGTACTTC | CASSPGLATYEQYF
NA | TRBJ2-5 | TRBV7-8 | NA | TGTGCCAGCAGCCTAGGGAGCCAAGAGACCCAGTACTTC | CASSLGSQETQYF
NA | TRBJ2-7 | TRBV11-3 | NA | TGTGCCAGCGGCCCCGGGACAACTTACTACGAGCAGTACTTC | CASGPGTTYYEQYF
once | TRBJ1-1 | TRBV4-2 | NA | TGTGCCAGCAGCCAATGGTCGAACACTGAAGCTTTCTTT | CASSQWSNTEAFF
NA | TRBJ2-5 | TRBV5-6 | NA | TGTGCCAGCAGCTTGGGGGGAAGGGAGACCCAGTACTTC | CASSLGGRETQYF
NA | TRBJ1-4 | TRBV28 | TRBD1 | TGTGCCAGCAGTTTATCCGGGACAGGGGACGAAAAACTGTTTTTT | CASSLSGTGDEKLFF
NA | TRBJ2-2 | TRBV4-2 | TRBD2 | TGTGCCAGCAGCCAAGTCTTCGTCGGGACTAGCGGGAGTAGTAACACCGGGGAGCTGTTTTTT | CASSQVFVGTSGSSNTGELFF
NA | TRBJ1-2 | TRBV6-5 | NA | TGTGCCAGCAGTTACCGGAGCGGTGGCTACACCTTC | CASSYRSGGYTF